This T cell receptor beta chain was recorded in a study of control samples from healthy donors and cancer patients. The V end lost 4 bases, the J end lost 3 bases, and 11 bases lay between the germline ends. The CDR3 has 13 residues. Germline loops: CDR1 SQVTM, CDR2 ANQGSEA. Repertoires were generated with immunoSEQ multiplex PCR, while TCRdb's copy carries only in-frame clones and drops some. The sample has approximately 170,000 clones; around 90% are singletons. The V gene is TRBV29-1, the J gene TRBJ2-3; D might be TRBD1 or TRBD2, each matching 6 bases. The clonotype comes from a young woman in good health. The sequenced sample was blood. The CDR3: CSVGGGTTDTQYF. The CDR3 DNA sequence: TGCAGCGTTGGTGGGGGGACAACAGATACGCAGTATTTT.